A single T cell receptor (beta chain) is shown here with its context. Authors' data handling: Nucleated cell counts were estimated from reference gene primer amplification. Data came from immunoSEQ multiplex PCR; TCRdb stores just in-frame clones and leaves some out. V and J calls and clone size are those listed in that table; D and trimming were worked out from the DNA. The table has 250,000 to 300,000 clones, approximately 85% seen once. These data originate in a study of blood T cell repertoires in COVID-19. This CDR3 has 15 amino acids. From germline, CDR1 is SGHNT and CDR2 YYREEE (reference sequence). V dropped 4 bases and J dropped 3 bases, with 13 bases sitting between them.

The chain has TRBV5-4 and TRBJ2-2; D may be TRBD1 (7 bases). The specimen sequenced was peripheral blood. This clonotype was sampled from a woman in her seventies with acute or convalescent COVID-19. The CDR3 bases are TGTGCCAGCAGCCCCACCAGGGGGGACACCGGGGAGCTGTTTTTT. This codes for CASSPTRGDTGELFF.